The 30 T cell receptor beta chains in this list originate from one sample, sequenced in a study of blood T cell repertoires in COVID-19. Sequencing used immunoSEQ multiplex PCR; TCRdb keeps in-frame clones, though not all of them. The top ten clones hold around 5.8% of a sample with a few hundred thousand clones, around 88% of them seen once. The sequenced material came from PBMCs or T cells enriched from blood (not recorded which). The source is a woman in her forties who had recovered from COVID-19.

This clone occurred once. The CDR3 sequence: CASSEQGARGNTEAFF. CDR3 DNA sequence: TGTGCCAGCAGCGAACAGGGGGCGAGGGGGAACACTGAAGCTTTCTTT. The chain couples TRBV6-1 to TRBJ1-1; 9 bases match TRBD1. V gave up 6 bases and J gave up 1 base; unmatched junction bases: 9. CDR1 MNHNS and CDR2 SASEGT come from the germline V gene. There are 16 residues in the CDR3.

This chain joins TRBV25-1 and TRBJ1-2; no clear D gene. Germline CDR1 is MGHDK and CDR2 is SYGVNS. V gave up 1 base and J gave up 0 bases, with 9 bases separating them. This CDR3 has 15 amino acids. The CDR3 protein is CASSEFGRSNYGYTF. The CDR3 DNA sequence: TGTGCCAGCAGTGAATTTGGCAGATCTAACTATGGCTACACCTTC.

Note on this clone: In the same sample, other DNA sequences code for this CDR3. V usage is TRBV27 and J usage is TRBJ2-7, with TRBD2 as a possible D gene (6 bases). The germline V gene encodes CDR1 MNHEY and CDR2 SMNVEV (reference sequence). The CDR3 spans 13 residues. The V gene lost 8 bases and the J gene lost 1 base, with 12 bases spanning the gap. The CDR3 region is CASRAGLSYEQYF. In DNA, the CDR3 is TGTGCCAGCCGCGCGGGACTTTCCTACGAGCAGTACTTC.

V is TRBV7-2 and J is TRBJ2-2; the match to TRBD2 covers 7 bases. The CDR3 is 20 residues long. From germline, CDR1 is SGHTA and CDR2 FQGNSA. Germline trimming cut 0 bases from V and 4 bases from J; bases unmatched to any gene: 17. The DNA for the CDR3 is TGTGCCAGCAGCTTAGCCTTCTCTCGGTTCCTAGCGGTATCCACCGGGGAGCTGTTTTTT. This translates into CASSLAFSRFLAVSTGELFF. Drawing the rest from reference TRBV7-2 and TRBJ2-2, the complete variable domain is GAGVSQSPSNKVTEKGKDVELRCDPISGHTALYWYRQSLGQGLEFLIYFQGNSAPDKSGLPSDRFSAERTGGSVSTLTIQRTQQEDSAVYLCASSLAFSRFLAVSTGELFFGEGSRLTVL.

The chain carries TRBV27 and TRBJ1-6; D may be TRBD1 (5 bases). Trimming shortened V by 8 bases and J by 9 bases, and 17 bases separated the two germline ends. The CDR3 has 14 amino acids. CDR1 is MNHEY and CDR2 is SMNVEV in the germline V gene (reference sequence). CDR3 sequence (DNA): TGTGCCAGCGCCCGGGGGGTGAACGTTTCACCCCTCCACTTT. Its translation is CASARGVNVSPLHF.

The chain employs TRBV7-9 and TRBJ1-4; 9 bases align to TRBD1. V was pared by 4 bases and J by 7 bases, with 7 bases of the junction left unmatched. The length of the CDR3 is 15 residues. Germline CDR1 is SEHNR and CDR2 is FQNEAQ (reference sequence). The CDR3 bases are TGTGCCAGCAGCTACCCCGGGACAGGGCGTGAAAAACTGTTTTTT. Protein product: CASSYPGTGREKLFF.

The V gene is TRBV29-1, the J gene TRBJ2-3; unclear D gene. This CDR3 has 11 residues. Trimming stripped 6 bases from V and 4 bases from J, with 8 bases between. The germline gives CDR1 SQVTM, CDR2 ANQGSEA. In DNA form, the CDR3 reads TGCAGCGTACTTTTGGCAGATACGCAGTATTTT. Its protein product is CSVLLADTQYF.

The rearrangement joins TRBV6-5 to TRBJ1-4; tentative D call: TRBD1 (5 bases). The V end was cut by 6 bases, the J end by 7 bases, with 18 bases between. This CDR3 is 15 amino acids long. CDR1 is MNHEY, CDR2 SVGAGI, per germline. The CDR3 region has the DNA TGTGCCAGCAGAAATGGGGGGTTGGCTTCTGAAAAACTGTTTTTT. This translates into CASRNGGLASEKLFF.

This clone was counted between two and nine times. V and J are TRBV6-6 and TRBJ2-5; 8 nucleotides match TRBD2. This CDR3 has 14 amino acids. V shed 6 bases and J 5 bases; nucleotides not matched to a gene: 8. Germline V gene lookup returns CDR1 MNHNY and CDR2 SVGAGI (reference sequence). CDR3 region: CASRKTGGGETQYF. CDR3 sequence (DNA): TGTGCCAGCAGGAAGACGGGAGGGGGGGAGACCCAGTACTTC.

V and J are TRBV28 and TRBJ2-5; 7 bases match TRBD1. This CDR3 comprises 12 residues. Trimming at V came to 5 bases and at J to 5 bases, leaving 2 bases not matched to a gene. From germline, CDR1 is MDHEN and CDR2 SYDVKM. CDR3 protein: CASSTGVETQYF. The DNA for the CDR3 is TGTGCCAGCAGTACAGGGGTCGAGACCCAGTACTTC.

The V gene is TRBV12-3 or TRBV12-4, the J gene TRBJ1-4; 9 nucleotides agree with TRBD1. Trimming took 6 bases from V and 15 from J; bases not matched to a gene: 5. This CDR3 is built from 11 residues. The CDR3 spells CASSLGTGMFF. For the CDR3, the DNA is TGTGCCAGCAGCCTGGGGACAGGGATGTTTTTT.

The V and J genes are TRBV6-1 and TRBJ1-5; TRBD1 matches 9 bases. Germline trimming cut 2 bases from V and 4 bases from J; bases unmatched to any gene: 12. Germline CDR1 is MNHNS and CDR2 is SASEGT. The CDR3 contains 18 residues. The chain's CDR3 is CASSEPGQGLVGNQPQHF. CDR3 coding DNA: TGTGCCAGCAGTGAACCGGGACAGGGATTGGTAGGTAATCAGCCCCAGCATTTT.

The genes are TRBV4-1 and TRBJ2-3; D remains ambiguous. The CDR3 has 14 residues. V dropped 0 bases and J dropped 2 bases, with 6 bases sitting between them. The germline V gene has CDR1 MGHRA and CDR2 YSYEKL. The CDR3 spells CASSQESITDTQYF. As DNA, the CDR3 is TGCGCCAGCAGCCAAGAATCCATCACAGATACGCAGTATTTT.

The J gene is TRBJ2-7, the V gene TRBV29-1; 10 positions match TRBD2. J was trimmed by 4 bases and V by 2 bases; bases with no gene match: 5. The CDR3 covers 14 residues. Per the germline V gene, CDR1 is SQVTM and CDR2 is ANQGSEA. CDR3 nucleotides: TGCAGCGTTGAAAAGCGGGAGGGTTCGTACGAGCAGTACTTC. This codes for CSVEKREGSYEQYF.

This clone has only a few counts. J is TRBJ2-7 and V is TRBV5-5; 9 nucleotides line up with TRBD2. The germline CDR1 and CDR2 sequences are SGHKS and YYEKEE (reference sequence). Trimming at V came to 2 bases and at J to 6 bases, leaving 12 bases not matched to a gene. The CDR3 is 16 amino acids. CDR3 sequence: CASSLRGRALESEQYF. CDR3 DNA: TGTGCCAGCAGCTTACGCGGGAGGGCCCTGGAAAGCGAGCAGTACTTC. Full variable domain (outside the CDR3, taken from reference TRBV5-5 and TRBJ2-7): DAGVTQSPTHLIKTRGQQVTLRCSPISGHKSVSWYQQVLGQGPQFIFQYYEKEERGRGNFPDRFSARQFPNYSSELNVNALLLGDSALYLCASSLRGRALESEQYFGPGTRLTVT.

V is TRBV10-1 and J is TRBJ2-3, with D possibly TRBD1 on 6 matching bases. This CDR3 spans 14 amino acids. Looked up from germline, CDR1 is WNHNN and CDR2 is SYGVQD (reference sequence). Trimming removed 10 bases at V and 6 bases at J, with 20 bases between. CDR3 DNA: TGCGCCACGAGGGCTAGTGGGGGCGTGGATACGCAGTATTTT. Encoded protein: CATRASGGVDTQYF.

This clone was seen only once. This rearrangement joins TRBV19 to TRBJ1-1; no definite D call. The CDR3 is 14 residues long. Germline lookup yields CDR1 LNHDA and CDR2 SQIVND (reference sequence). V lost 8 bases and J lost 0, with 13 bases in between. The CDR3 region has the DNA TGTGCCAGTTCACAACAGAACATGAACACTGAAGCTTTCTTT. It yields the protein CASSQQNMNTEAFF. Full variable domain (missing parts from reference TRBV19 and TRBJ1-1): DGGITQSPKYLFRKEGQNVTLSCEQNLNHDAMYWYRQDPGQGLRLIYYSQIVNDFQKGDIAEGYSVSREKKESFPLTVTSAQKNPTAFYLCASSQQNMNTEAFFGQGTRLTVV.

V is TRBV18 and J is TRBJ2-5, with D possibly matching TRBD1 (6 bases). Looked up from germline, CDR1 is KGHSH and CDR2 is LQKENI. V was clipped by 6 bases and J by 2 bases, with 16 bases between them. This CDR3 spans 15 amino acids. The CDR3 DNA reads TGTGCCAGCTCTAACCACCAGGGGAGTCAAGAGACCCAGTACTTC. This sequence encodes CASSNHQGSQETQYF.

This chain uses TRBV5-6 with TRBJ2-7, with 8 bases lining up with TRBD2. The J segment lost 4 bases and the V segment lost 6 bases, leaving 12 bases of the junction unmatched. Germline V gene sequence: CDR1 SGHDT, CDR2 YYEEEE. This CDR3 contains 15 residues. The CDR3 DNA sequence: TGTGCCAGCACCCGCTTGGGGCGCGGGGGGTACGAGCAGTACTTC. Its translation is CASTRLGRGGYEQYF.

The V call is TRBV19, the J call TRBJ2-7, with D possibly matching TRBD1 (6 bases). The V gene's germline CDR1 is LNHDA and CDR2 SQIVND (reference sequence). The CDR3 extends over 11 amino acids. V was trimmed by 10 bases and J by 3 bases, leaving 10 bases between them. CDR3 sequence (DNA): TGTGCCACCGTACAGGGCTACGAGCAGTACTTC. This codes for CATVQGYEQYF.

V gene TRBV10-1 combines with J gene TRBJ2-5; tentative D call: TRBD1 (5 bases). Between the trimmed V and J ends, which lost 6 bases and 4 bases, there was a span of 18 bases. The CDR3 spans 15 residues. The germline gives CDR1 WNHNN, CDR2 SYGVQD (reference sequence). In nucleotides, the CDR3 is TGCGCCAGCAGCCTCGGGCAGGGAAAGGGAGAGACCCAGTACTTC. Its translation: CASSLGQGKGETQYF.

CDR3 bases: TGTGCCTGGAGTGTACCGGGACTAACCACCTCCTACGAGCAGTACTTC. Residues: CAWSVPGLTTSYEQYF. The chain has TRBV30 and TRBJ2-7; 7 bases are shared with TRBD2. From germline, CDR1 is GTSNPN and CDR2 SVGIG (reference sequence). CDR3 length: 16 amino acids. Trimming took 0 bases from V and 0 from J; bases not matched to a gene: 8.

The J gene is TRBJ1-1, the V gene TRBV18, with D unresolved. Germline CDR1 and CDR2: KGHSH and LQKENI. The CDR3 length is 13 residues. Trimming removed 0 bases at V and 6 bases at J, with 8 bases between. The CDR3 region has the DNA TGTGCCAGCTCACCACCGAGGGCGCCTGAAGCTTTCTTT. This codes for CASSPPRAPEAFF.

V gene TRBV2 combines with J gene TRBJ1-1; D perhaps matches TRBD1 (6 bases). The CDR3 totals 14 residues. CDR1 is SNHLY and CDR2 is FYNNEI in the germline V gene. Trimming shortened V by 4 bases and J by 0 bases, and 9 bases separated the two germline ends. The CDR3 nucleotides are TGTGCCAGCAGTGGACAGGCGGTGAACACTGAAGCTTTCTTT. Translation: CASSGQAVNTEAFF.

The chain has TRBV30 and TRBJ2-3; TRBD2 matches at 10 bases. V lost 2 bases, J lost 5 bases, and 4 bases stayed unmatched. This CDR3 has 14 amino acids. Looked up from germline, CDR1 is GTSNPN and CDR2 is SVGIG (reference sequence). The CDR3, as DNA: TGTGCCTGGAGTCCACTAGCGGGGATAGATACGCAGTATTTT. Translation: CAWSPLAGIDTQYF.

The V gene is TRBV19, the J gene TRBJ2-1, with 8 bases identical to TRBD2. From germline, CDR1 is LNHDA and CDR2 SQIVND (reference sequence). The J segment lost 4 bases and the V segment lost 10 bases, leaving 9 bases of the junction unmatched. The CDR3 extends over 14 amino acids. The CDR3 here is CATSGGPGYNEQFF. In DNA, the CDR3 is TGTGCCACCTCGGGAGGGCCGGGGTACAATGAGCAGTTCTTC.

This chain joins TRBV27 and TRBJ1-1; 8 bases are shared with TRBD1. V lost 6 bases, J lost 2 bases, and 8 bases stayed unmatched. Germline CDR1 and CDR2: MNHEY and SMNVEV (reference sequence). The CDR3 covers 15 residues. The CDR3: CASSFTGTGNTEAFF. For the CDR3, the DNA is TGTGCCAGCAGCTTCACCGGGACAGGTAACACTGAAGCTTTCTTT.

This clone was observed once. The chain employs TRBV6-2 or TRBV6-3 and TRBJ1-5; 8 bases agree with TRBD1. CDR3 length: 15 residues. Trimming at V came to 6 bases and at J to 4 bases, leaving 8 bases not matched to a gene. The germline V gene encodes CDR1 MNHEY and CDR2 SVGEGT. The chain's CDR3 is CASSMTGAGNQPQHF. DNA for the CDR3: TGTGCCAGCAGCATGACAGGGGCAGGTAATCAGCCCCAGCATTTT.

J is TRBJ1-5 and V is TRBV2; 7 nucleotides align to TRBD1. V lost 7 bases, J lost 4 bases, and 7 bases stayed unmatched. CDR3 length: 14 residues. CDR1 is SNHLY and CDR2 is FYNNEI in the germline V gene. This CDR3 is CASTAGGRNQPQHF. The CDR3 bases are TGTGCCAGCACGGCAGGGGGTAGGAATCAGCCCCAGCATTTT.

This clone was detected ten times or more. This chain links TRBV30 with TRBJ2-4; 9 nucleotides match TRBD1. From germline, CDR1 is GTSNPN and CDR2 SVGIG (reference sequence). J gave up 7 bases and V 0 bases, and 7 bases lay outside the gene matches. This CDR3 region has 15 residues. The chain's CDR3 is CAWSVSGTGRNIQYF. DNA for the CDR3: TGTGCCTGGAGTGTGTCCGGGACAGGGCGGAACATTCAGTACTTC.